These 24 T cell receptor beta chains originate from one sample sequenced in a study of T cell clones after liver transplantation. Sequencing used immunoSEQ multiplex PCR; TCRdb keeps in-frame clones, though not all of them. The data hold about 72,000 clones, with roughly 90% observed a single time. The sequencing here drew on CD4+ T cells from blood, taken before liver transplant. These receptors came from a human donor who received a liver transplant.

The chain links TRBV23-1 to TRBJ2-3; TRBD2 might be the D (6 bases). TRBV23-1 is an ORF; its function is uncertain. This CDR3 is built from 15 residues. V lost 0 bases and J lost 4, with 11 bases in between. The CDR3 reads CASSQSLAMADTQYF. The CDR3 DNA sequence: TGCGCCAGCAGTCAATCCCTAGCGATGGCAGATACGCAGTATTTT.

The chain recombines TRBV4-3 with TRBJ2-1, with 12 nucleotides matching TRBD2. The V gene end was trimmed by 4 bases and the J gene end by 7 bases; junction bases not matched to a gene: 2. The germline V gene encodes CDR1 LGHNA and CDR2 YSLEER. The CDR3 is 14 amino acids. As DNA, the CDR3 is TGCGCCAGCAGCCCAACTAGCGGGAGGAATGAGCAGTTCTTC. Protein sequence: CASSPTSGRNEQFF.

The V call is TRBV9, the J call TRBJ1-1; the D is unclear. The CDR3 has 15 amino acids. Germline V lookup: CDR1 SGDLS, CDR2 YYNGEE. The V gene lost 4 bases and the J gene lost 2 bases, with 15 bases spanning the gap. The CDR3 nucleotides are TGTGCCAGCAGCACCGAGATAGGGTTTAACACTGAAGCTTTCTTT. Translation: CASSTEIGFNTEAFF.

The chain joins TRBV18 to TRBJ1-5, with D maybe TRBD1 (6 bases). V was cut by 1 base and J by 6 bases, with 16 bases left in between. Germline CDR1 KGHSH, CDR2 LQKENI. There are 16 residues in the CDR3. CDR3 loop: CASSPRGGGRVQPQHF. The CDR3 bases are TGTGCCAGCTCACCACGCGGCGGGGGCCGTGTTCAGCCCCAGCATTTT. Full variable domain (remainder filled in from reference TRBV18 and TRBJ1-5): NAGVMQNPRHLVRRRGQEARLRCSPMKGHSHVYWYRQLPEEGLKFMVYLQKENIIDESGMPKERFSAEFPKEGPSILRIQQVVRGDSAAYFCASSPRGGGRVQPQHFGDGTRLSIL.

The genes are TRBV18 and TRBJ1-5; D call uncertain. Looked up from germline, CDR1 is KGHSH and CDR2 is LQKENI. V lost 2 bases to trimming and J lost 4 bases, with 9 bases between them. CDR3 size: 14 residues. The CDR3 DNA reads TGTGCCAGCTCACCAGACGGTAAGAATCAGCCCCAGCATTTT. As protein: CASSPDGKNQPQHF.

The gene calls are TRBV15 and TRBJ2-2; 9 nucleotides align to TRBD2. V lost 7 bases and J lost 6; bases outside the gene matches: 9. The CDR3 extends over 15 amino acids. The V gene's germline CDR1 is LNHNV and CDR2 YYDKDF (reference sequence). The CDR3 DNA sequence: TGTGCCACCACAATGCGGCGGGAGGGTCCCGGGGAGCTGTTTTTT. Protein sequence: CATTMRREGPGELFF.

The J gene is TRBJ2-3, the V gene TRBV28; D unclear. The germline gives CDR1 MDHEN, CDR2 SYDVKM. The CDR3 is made up of 15 amino acids. V was cut by 3 bases and J by 0 bases, with 10 bases left in between. The CDR3 DNA is TGTGCCAGCAGTTTGGGTGGAACAAGCACAGATACGCAGTATTTT. It codes for CASSLGGTSTDTQYF.

The chain has TRBV19 and TRBJ2-3; D is possibly TRBD1 or TRBD2 (5 bases each). Trimming left V 3 bases short and J 0 bases short, with 13 bases between. CDR1 is LNHDA, CDR2 SQIVND, per germline (reference sequence). The CDR3 is 16 residues long. CDR3 DNA: TGTGCCAGTAGTATCGACCGGGGCTTTAGCACAGATACGCAGTATTTT. Protein sequence: CASSIDRGFSTDTQYF.

This clone was seen only a few times. The genes are TRBV9 and TRBJ2-1; 7 nucleotides agree with TRBD1. The germline gives CDR1 SGDLS, CDR2 YYNGEE. The V and J ends lost 7 bases and 6 bases, in that order; junction bases with no gene match: 7. There are 13 residues in the CDR3. CDR3 region: CASGPTGTNEQFF. DNA for the CDR3: TGTGCCAGCGGCCCGACAGGGACCAATGAGCAGTTCTTC.

The genes are TRBV6-5 and TRBJ2-1; D may be TRBD1 (6 bases). Germline V gives CDR1 MNHEY, CDR2 SVGAGI. V lost 5 bases and J lost 12, with 17 bases in between. The CDR3 covers 13 residues. CDR3 sequence: CASSGTQQQGQFF. The CDR3 nucleotides are TGTGCCAGCAGTGGGACACAACAACAAGGGCAGTTCTTC.

V gene TRBV19 combines with J gene TRBJ2-3; 9 bases agree with TRBD2. From germline, CDR1 is LNHDA and CDR2 SQIVND (reference sequence). Trimming took 8 bases from V and 5 from J; bases not matched to a gene: 11. The CDR3 totals 15 residues. The DNA for the CDR3 is TGTGCCAGTCGGTTGGCGGGAGGGCTGGGAGATACGCAGTATTTT. Protein: CASRLAGGLGDTQYF.

This sequence joins TRBV5-4 and TRBJ2-7; the D gene could be TRBD1 or TRBD2 (7 bases each). CDR3 length equals 13 residues. V dropped 3 bases and J dropped 6 bases, with 13 bases sitting between them. CDR1 SGHNT and CDR2 YYREEE come from the germline V gene (reference sequence). CDR3 sequence (DNA): TGTGCCAGCAGCTGGGAGGGGGCGGTCGAGCAGTACTTC. It codes for CASSWEGAVEQYF. Full variable domain (missing parts from reference TRBV5-4 and TRBJ2-7): ETGVTQSPTHLIKTRGQQVTLRCSSQSGHNTVSWYQQALGQGPQFIFQYYREEENGRGNFPPRFSGLQFPNYSSELNVNALELDDSALYLCASSWEGAVEQYFGPGTRLTVT.

This chain connects TRBV4-3 to TRBJ2-7, with 10 bases that match TRBD1. CDR1 is LGHNA, CDR2 YSLEER, per germline. The junction had 8 bases not matched to a gene; V was cut back by 4 bases and J by 5 bases. CDR3 length equals 15 residues. CDR3 sequence: CASSPRTGGMDEQYF. In nucleotides, the CDR3 is TGCGCCAGCAGCCCACGGACAGGGGGGATGGACGAGCAGTACTTC.

V and J are TRBV14 and TRBJ1-1, with D unclear. V was trimmed by 1 base and J by 2 bases, leaving 11 bases between them. Germline values: CDR1 SGHDN, CDR2 FVKESK. CDR3 length: 15 residues. The CDR3 DNA is TGTGCCAGCAGCCAAGGCGGCCCGGAAAACACTGAAGCTTTCTTT. Translation gives CASSQGGPENTEAFF.

The chain is built from TRBV6-1 and TRBJ1-1; a weak D match, TRBD1 (5 bases). Germline V gene sequence: CDR1 MNHNS, CDR2 SASEGT. This CDR3 region has 13 residues. Trimming stripped 3 bases from V and 6 bases from J, with 11 bases between. CDR3 amino acids: CASSDQGGAEAFF. As DNA, the CDR3 is TGTGCCAGCAGTGACCAGGGCGGGGCTGAAGCTTTCTTT.

The genes are TRBV11-2 and TRBJ2-5; no clear D gene. Germline loops: CDR1 SGHAT, CDR2 FQNNGV. There are 13 residues in the CDR3. The V end lost 5 bases, the J end lost 4 bases, and 11 bases lay between the germline ends. The CDR3: CASSPRVRETQYF. The CDR3 bases are TGTGCCAGCAGCCCCCGGGTCCGAGAGACCCAGTACTTC.

The V call is TRBV11-2, the J call TRBJ2-5, with TRBD1 as a possible D gene (6 bases). Trimming took 5 bases from V and 0 from J, leaving 13 bases between them. Germline CDR1 and CDR2: SGHAT and FQNNGV. The CDR3 length is 15 residues. Written as DNA, the CDR3 is TGTGCCAGCAGCCCCCCAGGGGAGTACCAAGAGACCCAGTACTTC. Its translation is CASSPPGEYQETQYF.

The rearrangement uses TRBV10-1 and TRBJ2-5; 9 nucleotides match TRBD1. This CDR3 is built from 16 residues. From germline, CDR1 is WNHNN and CDR2 SYGVQD (reference sequence). V was clipped by 5 bases and J by 13 bases; unmatched bases: 20. The CDR3 DNA reads TGCGCCAGCAGTAAACCGGACAGGGGACTCCAAGAGAAGCGGTACTTC. Amino acids: CASSKPDRGLQEKRYF.

The rearrangement uses TRBV28 and TRBJ2-5, with 11 nucleotides matching TRBD2. The CDR3 loop spans 17 amino acids. Trimming cost V 1 base and J 5 bases; bases outside gene matches: 9. Germline assignment: CDR1 MDHEN and CDR2 SYDVKM. The CDR3 DNA reads as TGTGCCAGCAGTTTATTCACTAGCGGGGGAGGACGCGAGACCCAGTACTTC. Encoded protein: CASSLFTSGGGRETQYF. The complete variable domain, with remaining parts taken from reference TRBV28 and TRBJ2-5, reads DVKVTQSSRYLVKRTGEKVFLECVQDMDHENMFWYRQDPGLGLRLIYFSYDVKMKEKGDIPEGYSVSREKKERFSLILESASTNQTSMYLCASSLFTSGGGRETQYFGPGTRLLVL.

With regard to this clone: Other DNA variants within this sample encode the same CDR3. The chain combines TRBV19 with TRBJ1-5; the match to TRBD1 covers 8 bases. The V segment lost 5 bases and the J segment 6 bases; nucleotides outside the gene matches: 6. This CDR3 spans 14 amino acids. Germline CDR1 and CDR2: LNHDA and SQIVND (reference sequence). This CDR3 is CASSQGQGGQPQHF. The CDR3 DNA follows: TGTGCCAGTAGTCAAGGACAGGGAGGTCAGCCCCAGCATTTT.

V and J are TRBV7-8 and TRBJ2-2; 7 positions match TRBD1. Trimming cost V 7 bases and J 0 bases; bases outside gene matches: 5. The CDR3 has 15 residues. CDR1 and CDR2 from the germline V gene are SGHVS and FQNEAQ. DNA for the CDR3: TGTGCCAGCAAGAGACAGGGCGCGAACACCGGGGAGCTGTTTTTT. This sequence encodes CASKRQGANTGELFF. Variable domain in full (rest from reference TRBV7-8 and TRBJ2-2): GAGVSQSPRYKVAKRGQDVALRCDPISGHVSLFWYQQALGQGPEFLTYFQNEAQLDKSGLPSDRFFAERPEGSVSTLKIQRTQQEDSAVYLCASKRQGANTGELFFGEGSRLTVL.

Only one count was recorded for this clone. The chain carries TRBV19 and TRBJ2-2; 8 bases agree with TRBD1. V was pared by 6 bases and J by 7 bases, with 22 bases of the junction left unmatched. This CDR3 comprises 19 residues. Germline CDR1 and CDR2: LNHDA and SQIVND (reference sequence). CDR3 sequence: CASSPGRGRGTGLVGELFF. Written as DNA, the CDR3 is TGTGCCAGTAGCCCTGGGCGGGGTCGGGGGACAGGCCTTGTCGGGGAGCTGTTTTTT.

The V call is TRBV5-1, the J call TRBJ2-5, with D perhaps matching TRBD1 or TRBD2 (5 bases each). This CDR3 is 15 amino acids long. V lost 4 bases and J 4 bases, leaving 17 bases between the germline ends. Germline assignment: CDR1 SGHRS and CDR2 YFSETQ. The CDR3 DNA follows: TGCGCCAGCAGCGTGGTGGGCAGGGCGGGAGAGACCCAGTACTTC. It translates to CASSVVGRAGETQYF.

The chain links TRBV6-5 to TRBJ2-2, with D tentatively TRBD2 (7 bases). V was clipped by 4 bases and J by 5 bases, with 17 bases between them. CDR1 MNHEY and CDR2 SVGAGI come from the germline V gene. This CDR3 has 16 residues. The CDR3 nucleotides read TGTGCCAGCAGTTCGGGGCCGGGGGGCCCGACCGGGGAGCTGTTTTTT. Translating it yields CASSSGPGGPTGELFF.